The 21 T cell receptor beta chains below were found in one sample sequenced in a study of cytomegalovirus exposure and HLA in healthy donors. The PCR ran on 60 Vbeta and 13 Jbeta primers. The table came from immunoSEQ multiplex PCR; TCRdb's copy has only in-frame clones and leaves some out. This sample has about 130,000 clones, with about 72% found just once. Sequencing input: PBMCs. The receptors here all came from a man in his thirties or forties in good health and CMV-seropositive.

The table lists this clone with a few counts. V usage is TRBV5-1 and J usage is TRBJ2-7, with D unclear. V was clipped by 4 bases and J by 1 base, with 6 bases between them. Germline-derived CDR1 and CDR2 are SGHRS and YFSETQ. The CDR3 runs to 12 residues. The CDR3: CASSQESYEQYF. In nucleotides, the CDR3 is TGCGCCAGCAGCCAGGAATCCTACGAGCAGTACTTC.

This chain links TRBV7-9 with TRBJ2-4, with TRBD2 matching over 7 bases. V lost 3 bases, J lost 3 bases, and 5 bases stayed unmatched. Per the germline V gene, CDR1 is SEHNR and CDR2 is FQNEAQ (reference sequence). The CDR3 has 15 amino acids. CDR3 residues: CASSFGGSIKNIQYF. The CDR3 coding sequence is TGTGCCAGCAGCTTCGGCGGGAGTATCAAAAACATTCAGTACTTC.

V usage is TRBV18 and J usage is TRBJ2-3; TRBD2 matches 7 bases. The V and J ends lost 4 bases and 0 bases, in that order; junction bases with no gene match: 10. The CDR3 consists of 17 residues. In germline, CDR1 is KGHSH, CDR2 LQKENI. The CDR3 is CASSQDLLASSTDTQYF. The CDR3 bases are TGTGCCAGCTCACAGGATTTACTAGCGTCTAGCACAGATACGCAGTATTTT.

The rearrangement uses TRBV28 and TRBJ1-1; 7 positions agree with TRBD1. Germline values: CDR1 MDHEN, CDR2 SYDVKM. The trim removed 7 bases at V and 3 bases at J, leaving 2 bases unmatched. This CDR3 is 12 amino acids long. CDR3 DNA: TGTGCCAGCAAGAGGGGGCACACTGAAGCTTTCTTT. Protein sequence: CASKRGHTEAFF.

The rearrangement links TRBV7-9 to TRBJ1-2; maybe TRBD1 (6 bases). V lost 5 bases, J lost 2 bases, and 9 bases lay in between. The CDR3 is made up of 13 amino acids. Germline-derived CDR1 and CDR2 are SEHNR and FQNEAQ (reference sequence). CDR3 sequence (DNA): TGTGCCAGCAGCATCAGGGGCAACTATGGCTACACCTTC. Amino acids: CASSIRGNYGYTF. Variable domain in full (rest from reference TRBV7-9 and TRBJ1-2): DTGVSQNPRHKITKRGQNVTFRCDPISEHNRLYWYRQTLGQGPEFLTYFQNEAQLEKSRLLSDRFSAERPKGSFSTLEIQRTEQGDSAMYLCASSIRGNYGYTFGSGTRLTVV.

This chain connects TRBV27 to TRBJ1-1, with D unclear. V was shortened by 4 bases and J by 9 bases, with 9 bases between the two germline ends. Germline lookup yields CDR1 MNHEY and CDR2 SMNVEV (reference sequence). The CDR3 extends over 11 amino acids. The CDR3 sequence: CASSSGYQAFF. The CDR3, as DNA: TGTGCCAGCAGTTCGGGTTATCAAGCTTTCTTT.

This sequence joins TRBV5-1 and TRBJ2-7; D ambiguous. Per germline, CDR1 SGHRS and CDR2 YFSETQ. The CDR3 runs to 13 residues. V was pared by 3 bases and J by 6 bases, with 13 bases between. The DNA for the CDR3 is TGCGCCAGCAGCTCCTTCAACCGGGTCGAGCAGTACTTC. Translation: CASSSFNRVEQYF.

The chain uses TRBV2 and TRBJ1-1; tentative D call: TRBD1 (6 bases). Germline V lookup: CDR1 SNHLY, CDR2 FYNNEI. V was trimmed by 5 bases and J by 0 bases, leaving 7 bases between them. CDR3 length: 13 residues. The CDR3 DNA follows: TGTGCCAGCAGTACAGGGATGAACACTGAAGCTTTCTTT. It yields the protein CASSTGMNTEAFF.

This clone has only a few counts. The rearrangement uses TRBV5-1 and TRBJ2-1; D may be TRBD2 (7 bases). The CDR3 spans 13 residues. Germline CDR1 and CDR2: SGHRS and YFSETQ. Trimming took 6 bases from V and 8 from J, leaving 15 bases between them. CDR3 loop: CASNRAGRDEQFF. For the CDR3, the DNA is TGCGCCAGCAACAGGGCAGGGAGGGATGAGCAGTTCTTC.

The chain has TRBV5-1 and TRBJ2-1, with TRBD2 matching 12 bases. The CDR3 covers 18 residues. Per germline, CDR1 SGHRS and CDR2 YFSETQ. The J segment lost 1 base and the V segment lost 0 bases, leaving 5 bases of the junction unmatched. The CDR3 DNA reads as TGCGCCAGCAGCTTGGGACTAGCGGGAGTAGGGTCCTACAATGAGCAGTTCTTC. Protein sequence: CASSLGLAGVGSYNEQFF. Using reference TRBV5-1 and TRBJ2-1 for the parts outside the CDR3, the full variable domain is KAGVTQTPRYLIKTRGQQVTLSCSPISGHRSVSWYQQTPGQGLQFLFEYFSETQRNKGNFPGRFSGRQFSNSRSEMNVSTLELGDSALYLCASSLGLAGVGSYNEQFFGPGTRLTVL.

The chain couples TRBV6-6 to TRBJ2-7; the D gene is possibly TRBD2 (6 bases). Looked up from germline, CDR1 is MNHNY and CDR2 is SVGAGI (reference sequence). V was shortened by 5 bases and J by 4 bases, with 9 bases between the two germline ends. The CDR3 runs to 12 residues. The CDR3: CASSDGGYEQYF. For the CDR3, the DNA is TGTGCCAGCAGTGACGGGGGATACGAGCAGTACTTC.

To note about this clone: At the DNA level, this CDR3 is encoded by other sequences in the same sample as well. The gene calls are TRBV4-3 and TRBJ2-7; tentatively, D is TRBD1 (5 bases). The CDR3 length is 14 residues. The V gene's germline CDR1 is LGHNA and CDR2 YSLEER. V was clipped by 0 bases and J by 7 bases, with 13 bases between them. The CDR3 sequence is CASSQDRVEYEQYF. The CDR3 nucleotides are TGCGCCAGCAGCCAAGACAGGGTTGAGTATGAGCAGTACTTC.

This chain joins TRBV9 and TRBJ1-1, with 8 bases aligning to TRBD1. The CDR3 contains 15 residues. Germline V CDR1 and CDR2: SGDLS, YYNGEE. Unmatched junction bases numbered 12, after V lost 4 bases and J lost 7 bases. The CDR3 loop is CASSPRTGSSDEAFF. The CDR3 nucleotides read TGTGCCAGCAGCCCTCGGACAGGGAGCAGTGATGAAGCTTTCTTT.

This clone was picked up one time. The V gene is TRBV11-3, the J gene TRBJ2-2; 12 nucleotides align to TRBD1. The J segment lost 7 bases and the V segment lost 3 bases, leaving 3 bases of the junction unmatched. From germline, CDR1 is SGHNT and CDR2 YENEEA. This CDR3 comprises 15 residues. The CDR3 DNA sequence: TGTGCCAGCAGCTTCGGGACAGGGGGCATCGGGGAGCTGTTTTTT. Encoded protein: CASSFGTGGIGELFF.

The J gene is TRBJ1-1, the V gene TRBV2, with D unresolved. Germline-derived CDR1 and CDR2 are SNHLY and FYNNEI. The CDR3 contains 14 residues. Trimming pared 2 bases from V and 1 base from J, leaving 8 bases between. The CDR3 sequence is CASSEFTENTEAFF. CDR3 bases: TGTGCCAGCAGTGAATTCACAGAGAACACTGAAGCTTTCTTT.

The gene calls are TRBV2 and TRBJ2-1; 9 bases map to TRBD2. The CDR3 sequence is 15 residues long. CDR1 SNHLY and CDR2 FYNNEI come from the germline V gene. V shed 5 bases, J shed 6 bases, and the junction held 8 bases outside the gene matches. DNA of the CDR3: TGTGCCAGCAGTACGACTAGCGGCTTCTCCAATGAGCAGTTCTTC. Translated: CASSTTSGFSNEQFF.

As regards this clone: This sample includes further DNA sequences coding for the same CDR3. The chain joins TRBV2 to TRBJ2-1, with 10 nucleotides matching TRBD1. V trimming: 2 bases; J trimming: 5 bases; junction bases outside the gene matches: 9. The germline V gene encodes CDR1 SNHLY and CDR2 FYNNEI. The CDR3 consists of 17 residues. CDR3 region: CASSEWGGQGRNNEQFF. The CDR3 DNA follows: TGTGCCAGCAGTGAATGGGGGGGACAGGGGCGGAACAATGAGCAGTTCTTC. Supplemented by reference TRBV2 and TRBJ2-1, the full variable domain reads EPEVTQTPSHQVTQMGQEVILRCVPISNHLYFYWYRQILGQKVEFLVSFYNNEISEKSEIFDDQFSVERPDGSNFTLKIRSTKLEDSAMYFCASSEWGGQGRNNEQFFGPGTRLTVL.

Note on this clone: The sample has other DNA sequences that encode this CDR3 too. The V gene is TRBV27, the J gene TRBJ1-1, with D possibly matching TRBD1 (6 bases). CDR1 and CDR2 (germline): MNHEY, SMNVEV (reference sequence). Trimming removed 3 bases at V and 6 bases at J, with 14 bases between. The CDR3 runs 14 residues. The DNA for the CDR3 is TGTGCCAGCAGTTTCGGGGGGGCCCTCGCTGAAGCTTTCTTT. Translated: CASSFGGALAEAFF.

V gene TRBV5-1 combines with J gene TRBJ2-1; possible D gene TRBD2, 5 bases. This CDR3 spans 16 amino acids. Germline loops: CDR1 SGHRS, CDR2 YFSETQ. V was clipped by 1 base and J by 3 bases, with 14 bases between them. The CDR3 DNA is TGCGCCAGCAGCTTGAATGGGGAGCCAAACTACAATGAGCAGTTCTTC. Translation: CASSLNGEPNYNEQFF.

The chain has TRBV5-6 and TRBJ2-5; TRBD1 aligns across 8 bases. Trimming at V came to 0 bases and at J to 3 bases, leaving 4 bases not matched to a gene. The CDR3 sequence is 15 residues long. Germline CDR1 SGHDT, CDR2 YYEEEE. The CDR3 reads CASSLVSQGEETQYF. The CDR3 coding sequence is TGTGCCAGCAGCTTGGTGTCACAGGGGGAAGAGACCCAGTACTTC.

The V call is TRBV7-9, the J call TRBJ1-1; 7 bases match TRBD1. This CDR3 contains 18 residues. Germline lookup yields CDR1 SEHNR and CDR2 FQNEAQ (reference sequence). V was pared by 0 bases and J by 4 bases, with 14 bases of the junction left unmatched. The CDR3 nucleotides read TGTGCCAGCAGCTTAGCCATTACGACAGGGTTTTGGGGCACTGAAGCTTTCTTT. It codes for CASSLAITTGFWGTEAFF.